Listed below are T cell receptor beta chains from one sample, sequenced in a study of beta chain features in type 1 diabetes. TCRdb keeps only in-frame clones here, not all; method: immunoSEQ multiplex PCR. This table has roughly 700,000 clones, 13% appearing once. Sequencing was carried out using naive CD4+ T cells from blood. The receptors originated from a young man with type 1 diabetes. Each CDR3 is given with its conserved first and last residue. D genes are given only for firm matches. Some rows have no size entry. The others give once, few or many, or a class for an expanded clone.

TGTGCCAGCAGTTCCCCCGGGAGCTCCTACGAGCAGTACTTC	CASSSPGSSYEQYF	NA	TRBV6-5	TRBJ2-7	NA
TGTGCCAGCAGCTCCAGACAGATAACTAGCACAGATACGCAGTATTTT	CASSSRQITSTDTQYF	NA	TRBV7-6	TRBJ2-3	NA
TGTGCCAGCAGGCGACTAGCGGGGGGCTTAGATACGCAGTATTTT	CASRRLAGGLDTQYF	NA	TRBV6-5	TRBJ2-3	TRBD2
TGCAGCGGTGGACTAAACTCCTACGAGCAGTACTTC	CSGGLNSYEQYF	NA	TRBV29-1	TRBJ2-7	NA
TGTGCCAGCAGTTTCCCCCTCGGGGGGGCCGAAAACATTCAGTACTTC	CASSFPLGGAENIQYF	few	TRBV28	TRBJ2-4	TRBD2
TGTGCCTGGGAGAGAGGAGGGGGGAGCACTGAAGCTTTCTTT	CAWERGGGSTEAFF	NA	TRBV30	TRBJ1-1	NA
TGTGCCAGCAATGGTATCGGACAGGGTTTTCCCTATGGCTACACCTTC	CASNGIGQGFPYGYTF	few	TRBV2	TRBJ1-2	TRBD1
TGTGCCAGCAGCCAGGACATGAACACTGAAGCTTTCTTT	CASSQDMNTEAFF	NA	TRBV14	TRBJ1-1	NA
TGTGCCAGCAGGCTCGGGACAGTGGTCACAGATACGCAGTATTTT	CASRLGTVVTDTQYF	NA	TRBV6-1	TRBJ2-3	TRBD1
TGTGCCAGCAGCTTAGCGCGTAGGGGGGCCGGTGGCTACACCTTC	CASSLARRGAGGYTF	once	TRBV7-9	TRBJ1-2	NA
TGTGCCTGGGGGCCCCTCAGGGATTCACCCCTCCACTTT	CAWGPLRDSPLHF	NA	TRBV30	TRBJ1-6	NA
TGTGCCAGCAGCCGACCGCCCTCCTACAATGAGCAGTTCTTC	CASSRPPSYNEQFF	few	TRBV6-5	TRBJ2-1	NA
TGTGCCAGCAGCGACAGGGAATTGTCCTCACCCCTCCACTTT	CASSDRELSSPLHF	NA	TRBV9	TRBJ1-6	NA
TGCGCCAGCAGCCAAGAACCTGATGTTCAGGGGGGAGGCTACACCTTC	CASSQEPDVQGGGYTF	NA	TRBV4-1	TRBJ1-2	TRBD1
TGTGCCAGCATCCCCGGGACAGCGAACACTGAAGCTTTCTTT	CASIPGTANTEAFF	few	TRBV11-2	TRBJ1-1	TRBD1
TGTGCCAGCAGCCCTGTCAGGGGAGATACGCAGTATTTT	CASSPVRGDTQYF	NA	TRBV7-2	TRBJ2-3	NA
TGTGCCAGCAGCTTAACGTACGGGACCCAGTACTTC	CASSLTYGTQYF	NA	TRBV7-3	TRBJ2-5	NA
TGCGCCAGCAGCTTGGAGTGGGGATACGGCCAGCCCCAGCATTTT	CASSLEWGYGQPQHF	few	TRBV5-1	TRBJ1-5	NA
TGCGCCTCAGCGCGGGACAGGACAAATTCACCCCTCCACTTT	CASARDRTNSPLHF	few	TRBV5-1	TRBJ1-6	TRBD1
TGTGCCAGCAGCCCTACGGCGGGGGGGCCCGAGCAGTACTTC	CASSPTAGGPEQYF	NA	TRBV6-5	TRBJ2-7	TRBD2
TGTGCCAGCAGCGTAGGGTCTAACACCCAGCCCCAGCATTTT	CASSVGSNTQPQHF	NA	TRBV9	TRBJ1-5	NA
TGTGCCAGCAGCTTAGCGGGGGGAGCCTACAATGAGCAGTTCTTC	CASSLAGGAYNEQFF	NA	TRBV7-2	TRBJ2-1	NA
TGTGCCAGCAGGGAAGGTCCTCCGGGAGGTGGCAATGAGCAGTTCTTC	CASREGPPGGGNEQFF	NA	TRBV2	TRBJ2-1	TRBD2
TGCAGCGTTGAGGCCCACGGGGGAGGGACAGATACGCAGTATTTT	CSVEAHGGGTDTQYF	NA	TRBV29-1	TRBJ2-3	TRBD2
TGCGCCAGCAGCCAAGTCCATAATGAAAAACTGTTTTTT	CASSQVHNEKLFF	NA	TRBV4-1	TRBJ1-4	NA
TGCGCCAGCAGCCAAGTCTGGGGACAGGGCCCTTACGAGCAGTACTTC	CASSQVWGQGPYEQYF	once	TRBV4-1	TRBJ2-7	TRBD1
TGTGCCAGCAGTGAAGGTCTGGGAGCCTCTGGGGCCAACGTCCTGACTTTC	CASSEGLGASGANVLTF	NA	TRBV6-1	TRBJ2-6	NA
TGTGCCAGCACCCCAGGTGGGCAGCAGTACTTC	CASTPGGQQYF	NA	TRBV11-2	TRBJ2-7	NA
TGTGCCACCTCGTGGGGGGACAGGGGCTCCTACGAGCAGTACTTC	CATSWGDRGSYEQYF	few	TRBV6-6	TRBJ2-7	TRBD1
TGCGCCAGCAGCCAAGTAATAACCAGACCCTCAGTAAACACCGGGGAGCTGTTTTTT	CASSQVITRPSVNTGELFF	NA	TRBV4-1	TRBJ2-2	NA
TGTGCCTGGAGTGTACCGGTACAGGGGGGACGTAGCAATCAGCCCCAGCATTTT	CAWSVPVQGGRSNQPQHF	few	TRBV30	TRBJ1-5	TRBD1
TGCGCCAGCAGCCAAGCGGGACAGTCGAGCTCCTACGAGCAGTACTTC	CASSQAGQSSSYEQYF	few	TRBV4-1	TRBJ2-7	TRBD1
TGCGCCAGCAGCTTGGGGACACTGGATACGCAGTATTTT	CASSLGTLDTQYF	NA	TRBV5-1	TRBJ2-3	NA
TGCGCCAGCAGTTGGGGACGTTCAACTAATGAAAAACTGTTTTTT	CASSWGRSTNEKLFF	few	TRBV5-1	TRBJ1-4	NA
TGTGCCATCAGTGACGGCGGGGGTACCGGGGAGCTGTTTTTT	CAISDGGGTGELFF	few	TRBV10-3	TRBJ2-2	TRBD2
TGTGCCAGCAGCTTAGATGGGACACTCTACAATGAGCAGTTCTTC	CASSLDGTLYNEQFF	few	TRBV7-9	TRBJ2-1	NA
TGTGCCAGCTCATTAGGGGCAGGGAGGCAGCCCCAGCATTTT	CASSLGAGRQPQHF	few	TRBV27	TRBJ1-5	NA
TGTGCCAGCAGTTCTCGCAACAATGAGCAGTTCTTC	CASSSRNNEQFF	few	TRBV6-6	TRBJ2-1	NA
TGCCATAACAGAAATTCACCCCTCCACTTT	CHNRNSPLHF	few	TRBV29-1	TRBJ1-6	NA
TGTGCCAGCAGGAACCTGGCTGGGGCCAACGTCCTGACTTTC	CASRNLAGANVLTF	NA	TRBV6-5	TRBJ2-6	NA
TGTGCCATCAGTGAGAAAGACAGGACCCATGGCTACACCTTC	CAISEKDRTHGYTF	few	TRBV10-3	TRBJ1-2	NA
TGTGCCAGCAGTCGGACAGGGCGTCAAGGAGATACGCAGTATTTT	CASSRTGRQGDTQYF	NA	TRBV6-6	TRBJ2-3	TRBD1